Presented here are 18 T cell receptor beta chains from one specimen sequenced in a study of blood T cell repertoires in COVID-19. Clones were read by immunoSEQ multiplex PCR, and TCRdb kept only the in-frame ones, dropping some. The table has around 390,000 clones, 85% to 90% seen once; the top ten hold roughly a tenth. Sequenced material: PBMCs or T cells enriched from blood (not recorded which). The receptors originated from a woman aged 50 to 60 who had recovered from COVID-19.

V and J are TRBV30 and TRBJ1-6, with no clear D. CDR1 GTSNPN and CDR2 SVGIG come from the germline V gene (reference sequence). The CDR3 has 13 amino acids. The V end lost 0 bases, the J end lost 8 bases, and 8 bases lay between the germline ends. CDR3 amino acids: CAWSVQLHSPLHF. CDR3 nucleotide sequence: TGTGCCTGGAGTGTACAGCTCCATTCACCCCTCCACTTT.

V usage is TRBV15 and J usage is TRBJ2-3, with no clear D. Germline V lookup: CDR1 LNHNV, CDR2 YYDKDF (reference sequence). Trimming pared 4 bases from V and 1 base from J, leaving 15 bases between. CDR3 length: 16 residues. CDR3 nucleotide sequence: TGTGCCACCAGCACGAGGTCCGGTCGGGGCACAGATACGCAGTATTTT. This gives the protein CATSTRSGRGTDTQYF. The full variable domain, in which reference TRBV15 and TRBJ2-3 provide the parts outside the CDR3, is DAMVIQNPRYQVTQFGKPVTLSCSQTLNHNVMYWYQQKSSQAPKLLFHYYDKDFNNEADTPDNFQSRRPNTSFCFLDIRSPGLGDTAMYLCATSTRSGRGTDTQYFGPGTRLTVL.

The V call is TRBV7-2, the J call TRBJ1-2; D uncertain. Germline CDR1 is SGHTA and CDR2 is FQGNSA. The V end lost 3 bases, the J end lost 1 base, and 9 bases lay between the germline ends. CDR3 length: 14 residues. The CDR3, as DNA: TGTGCCAGCAGCTTGCTTCCGGGTAACTATGGCTACACCTTC. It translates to CASSLLPGNYGYTF.

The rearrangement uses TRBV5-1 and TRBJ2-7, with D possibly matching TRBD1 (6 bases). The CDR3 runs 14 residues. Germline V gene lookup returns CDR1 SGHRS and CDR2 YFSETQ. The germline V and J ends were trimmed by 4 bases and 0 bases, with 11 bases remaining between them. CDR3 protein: CASSDGDISYEQYF. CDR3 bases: TGCGCCAGCAGCGACGGGGACATCTCCTACGAGCAGTACTTC.

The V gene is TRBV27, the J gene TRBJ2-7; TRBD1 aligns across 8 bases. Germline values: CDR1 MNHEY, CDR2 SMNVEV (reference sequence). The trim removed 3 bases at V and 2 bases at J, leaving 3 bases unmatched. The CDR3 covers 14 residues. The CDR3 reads CASSFYRGAYEQYF. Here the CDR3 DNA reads TGTGCCAGCAGTTTCTACAGGGGGGCCTACGAGCAGTACTTC.

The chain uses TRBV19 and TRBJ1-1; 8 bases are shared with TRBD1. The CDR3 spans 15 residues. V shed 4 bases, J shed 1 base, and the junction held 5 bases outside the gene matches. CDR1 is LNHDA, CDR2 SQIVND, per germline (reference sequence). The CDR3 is CASSKRTGQNTEAFF. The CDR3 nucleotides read TGTGCCAGTAGTAAGAGGACAGGGCAGAACACTGAAGCTTTCTTT.

The CDR3 DNA follows: TGTGCCAGTCGTGGGACAGGGGACTTCAATGAGCAGTTCTTC. Encoded protein: CASRGTGDFNEQFF. The gene calls are TRBV25-1 and TRBJ2-1; 10 bases align to TRBD1. CDR3 length: 14 amino acids. V lost 9 bases and J lost 6; bases outside the gene matches: 8. Looked up from germline, CDR1 is MGHDK and CDR2 is SYGVNS.

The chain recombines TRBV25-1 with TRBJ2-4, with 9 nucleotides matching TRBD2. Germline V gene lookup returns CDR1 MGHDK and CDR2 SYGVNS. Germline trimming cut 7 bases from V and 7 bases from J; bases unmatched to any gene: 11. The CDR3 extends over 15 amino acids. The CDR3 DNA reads TGTGCCAGCAAGATCCTAGCGGGGCTTGTGAACATTCAGTACTTC. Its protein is CASKILAGLVNIQYF.

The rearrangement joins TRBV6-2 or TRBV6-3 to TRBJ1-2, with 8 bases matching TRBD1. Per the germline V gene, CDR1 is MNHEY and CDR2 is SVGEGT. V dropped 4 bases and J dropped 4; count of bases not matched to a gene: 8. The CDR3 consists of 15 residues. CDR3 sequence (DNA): TGTGCCAGCAGTTCCTCCGCAGGGGGCACCTATGGCTACACCTTC. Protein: CASSSSAGGTYGYTF.

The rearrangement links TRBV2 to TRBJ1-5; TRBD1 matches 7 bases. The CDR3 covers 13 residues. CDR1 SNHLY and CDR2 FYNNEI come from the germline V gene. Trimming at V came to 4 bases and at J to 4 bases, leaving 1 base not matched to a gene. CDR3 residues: CASSGDSNQPQHF. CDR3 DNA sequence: TGTGCCAGCAGTGGGGACAGTAATCAGCCCCAGCATTTT. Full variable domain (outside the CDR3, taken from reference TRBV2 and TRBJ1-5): EPEVTQTPSHQVTQMGQEVILRCVPISNHLYFYWYRQILGQKVEFLVSFYNNEISEKSEIFDDQFSVERPDGSNFTLKIRSTKLEDSAMYFCASSGDSNQPQHFGDGTRLSIL.

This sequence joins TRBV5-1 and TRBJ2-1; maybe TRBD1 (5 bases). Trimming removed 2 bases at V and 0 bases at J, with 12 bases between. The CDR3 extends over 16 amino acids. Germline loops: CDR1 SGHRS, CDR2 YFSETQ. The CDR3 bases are TGCGCCAGCAGCTTAGCAAGAGACAGCTCCTACAATGAGCAGTTCTTC. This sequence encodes CASSLARDSSYNEQFF.

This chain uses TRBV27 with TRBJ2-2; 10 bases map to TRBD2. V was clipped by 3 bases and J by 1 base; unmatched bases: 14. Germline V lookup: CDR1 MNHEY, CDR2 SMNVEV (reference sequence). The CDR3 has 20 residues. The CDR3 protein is CASSFEPITRTSGNTGELFF. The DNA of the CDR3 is TGTGCCAGCAGTTTCGAGCCAATAACTCGGACTAGCGGGAACACCGGGGAGCTGTTTTTT.

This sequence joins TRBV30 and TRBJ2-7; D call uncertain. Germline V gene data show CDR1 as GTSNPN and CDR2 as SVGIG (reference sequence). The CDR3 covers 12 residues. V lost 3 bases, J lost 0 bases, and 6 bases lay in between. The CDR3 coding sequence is TGTGCCTGGAGCACGAGCTCCTACGAGCAGTACTTC. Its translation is CAWSTSSYEQYF.

The CDR3 DNA is TGTGCCAGCAGTCCCCGGGGACAGGGGGCCGCTGAAGCTTTCTTT. Its protein is CASSPRGQGAAEAFF. The chain is built from TRBV6-5 and TRBJ1-1; 12 bases agree with TRBD1. Germline V lookup: CDR1 MNHEY, CDR2 SVGAGI. CDR3 length: 15 amino acids. V shed 5 bases and J 6 bases; nucleotides not matched to a gene: 7.

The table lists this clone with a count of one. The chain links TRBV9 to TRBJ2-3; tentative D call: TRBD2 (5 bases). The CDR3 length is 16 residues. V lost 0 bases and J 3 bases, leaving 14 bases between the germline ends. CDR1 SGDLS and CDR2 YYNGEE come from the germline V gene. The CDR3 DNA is TGTGCCAGCAGCGTAGAGGCCTCAACTAGGACAGATACGCAGTATTTT. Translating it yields CASSVEASTRTDTQYF.

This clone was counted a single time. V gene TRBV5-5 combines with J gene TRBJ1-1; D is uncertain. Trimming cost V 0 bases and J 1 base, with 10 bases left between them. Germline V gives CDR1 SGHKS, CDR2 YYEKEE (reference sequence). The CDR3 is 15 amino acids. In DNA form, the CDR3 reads TGTGCCAGCAGCTTGGAGACACCTCCGAACACTGAAGCTTTCTTT. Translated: CASSLETPPNTEAFF.

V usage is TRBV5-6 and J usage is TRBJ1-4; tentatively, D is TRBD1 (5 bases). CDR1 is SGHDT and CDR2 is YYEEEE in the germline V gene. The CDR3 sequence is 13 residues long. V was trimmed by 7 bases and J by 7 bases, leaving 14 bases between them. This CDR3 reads CASAGDDGEKLFF. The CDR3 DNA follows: TGTGCCAGCGCGGGGGACGACGGTGAAAAACTGTTTTTT.

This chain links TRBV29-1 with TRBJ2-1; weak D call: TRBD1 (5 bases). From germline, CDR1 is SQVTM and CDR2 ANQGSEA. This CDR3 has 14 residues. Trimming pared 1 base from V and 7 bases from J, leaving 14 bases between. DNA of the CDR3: TGCAGCGTTGAAGCGAAAGGTAAGGGGAATGAGCAGTTCTTC. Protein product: CSVEAKGKGNEQFF.